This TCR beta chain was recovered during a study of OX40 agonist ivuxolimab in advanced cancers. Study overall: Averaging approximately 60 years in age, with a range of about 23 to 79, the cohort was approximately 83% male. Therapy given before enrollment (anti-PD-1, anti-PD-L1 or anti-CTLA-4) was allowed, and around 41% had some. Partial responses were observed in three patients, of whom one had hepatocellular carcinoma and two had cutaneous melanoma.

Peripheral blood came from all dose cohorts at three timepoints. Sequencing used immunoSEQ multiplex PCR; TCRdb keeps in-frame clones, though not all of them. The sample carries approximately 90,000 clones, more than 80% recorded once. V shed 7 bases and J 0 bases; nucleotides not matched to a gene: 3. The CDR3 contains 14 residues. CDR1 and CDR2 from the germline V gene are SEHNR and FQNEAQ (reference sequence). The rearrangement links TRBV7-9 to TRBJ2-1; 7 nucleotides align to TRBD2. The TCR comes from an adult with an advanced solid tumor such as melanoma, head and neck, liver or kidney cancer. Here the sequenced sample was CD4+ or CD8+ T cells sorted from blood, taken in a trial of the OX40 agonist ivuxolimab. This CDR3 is CASNGGSSYNEQFF. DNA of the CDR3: TGTGCCAGCAACGGCGGGAGCTCCTACAATGAGCAGTTCTTC.